This TCR beta chain derives from a study of blood T cell repertoires in COVID-19. Overall study: There were acute and convalescent COVID-19 samples, and they came from the United States, Italy and Spain.

V was trimmed by 1 base and J by 10 bases, leaving 5 bases between them. The CDR3 loop spans 11 amino acids. Authors' processing steps: For nucleated cells, counts were estimated from reference gene primer amplification. TCRdb keeps only in-frame clones here, not all; method: immunoSEQ multiplex PCR. From that table come the V and J calls and clone size; the DNA was used to work out D and trimming. The sample lists 200,000 or so clones, about 88% occurring once. V gene TRBV12-3 or TRBV12-4 combines with J gene TRBJ2-1, with D unresolved. The TCR comes from a man between 70 and 80 years old with acute or convalescent COVID-19. Sequencing input: peripheral blood. The CDR3 here is CASSLGVEQFF. The CDR3 DNA is TGTGCCAGCAGTTTAGGAGTAGAGCAGTTCTTC.